The clone carrying this TCR beta chain was observed a single time. This sample is part of a study of control samples from healthy donors and cancer patients. The CDR3 extends over 13 amino acids. The germline gives CDR1 LNHDA, CDR2 SQIVND (reference sequence). Trimming took 3 bases from V and 0 from J, leaving 5 bases between them. Using immunoSEQ multiplex PCR, the repertoire was profiled, and TCRdb retains in-frame clones only, with some absent. The table records 150,000 to 200,000 clones, approximately 94% of them present only once. This receptor was taken from a woman aged 18-29 years in good health. The sample taken for sequencing was blood. The rearrangement uses TRBV19 and TRBJ1-2, with D unclear. CDR3 in DNA: TGTGCCAGTAGTATTCTAACTAACTATGGCTACACCTTC. It encodes CASSILTNYGYTF.